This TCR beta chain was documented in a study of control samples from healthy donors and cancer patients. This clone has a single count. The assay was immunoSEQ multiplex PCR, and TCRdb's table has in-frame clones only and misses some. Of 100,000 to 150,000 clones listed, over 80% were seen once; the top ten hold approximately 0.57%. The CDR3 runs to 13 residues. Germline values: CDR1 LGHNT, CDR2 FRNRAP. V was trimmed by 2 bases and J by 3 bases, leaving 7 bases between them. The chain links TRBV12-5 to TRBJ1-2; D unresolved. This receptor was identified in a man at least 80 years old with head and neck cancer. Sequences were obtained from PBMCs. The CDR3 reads CASGLSRYYGYTF. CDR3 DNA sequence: TGTGCTAGTGGTTTGTCTCGATACTATGGCTACACCTTC.